This note documents a single T cell receptor beta chain sequence. Generated by immunoSEQ multiplex PCR, the TCRdb table keeps only in-frame clones and is missing some. The sample holds roughly 250,000 clones, around 86% seen once. The CDR3 has 16 residues. Germline lookup yields CDR1 SGHTA and CDR2 FQGNSA. V was trimmed by 1 base and J by 4 bases, leaving 14 bases between them. The data were obtained in a study of blood T cell repertoires in COVID-19. Study information: Sources were T cells, B-cell-depleted T cells, or PBMCs; the material itself was cDNA or gDNA.

The age range of participants was about 18 to 95 years, with residence in around 22 US areas. The study assigned cohorts using participant-reported clinical history. The recovered donors of Cohort 3 showed two negative PCRs, clearance, or symptom resolution. This receptor was obtained from a woman in her forties or fifties who had recovered from COVID-19. The chain carries TRBV7-2 and TRBJ2-1; weak D call: TRBD2 (6 bases). Source material: PBMCs or T cells enriched from blood (not recorded which). The CDR3 protein is CASSLVGGNIYNEQFF. In nucleotides, the CDR3 is TGTGCCAGCAGCTTAGTGGGGGGAAACATTTACAATGAGCAGTTCTTC.